The rows below give T cell receptor beta chains drawn from one sample of a study of shared clonotypes between healthy human individuals. Profiled with immunoSEQ multiplex PCR; TCRdb holds only in-frame clones, not every one. Here the sample spans about 1.1 million clones, around three quarters being singletons. Source material: memory CD4+ T cells from PBMCs. The receptors were gathered from a man between 18 and 35 years old in good health. Some clones in this sample may be carry-over from other donors' samples. Each CDR3 is given with its conserved first and last residue. The D gene is left open where the match is weak. Clone size, where shown, is once, few, many, or a class for clones that have expanded.

>-|TRBJ2-7|TRBV5-1|-
TGCGCCAGCAGCCCTACCGGGACCGCCTACGAGCAGTACTTC
CASSPTGTAYEQYF
>-|TRBJ2-7|TRBV1|-
TGCACCCCGTTTTACGAGCAGTACTTC
CTPFYEQYF
>-|TRBJ2-1|TRBV5-4|TRBD2
TGTGCCAGCAGCTTCGGCGGGAGCAGCTCCTACAATGAGCAGTTCTTC
CASSFGGSSSYNEQFF
>-|TRBJ2-1|TRBV7-6|-
TGTGCCAGCAGCTTAGGTCTAGCGATTTACAATGAGCAGTTCTTC
CASSLGLAIYNEQFF
>once|TRBJ1-2|TRBV5-1|TRBD1
TGCGCCAGCAGCTTTGAACTCCGGGACAGGGTTACCTTC
CASSFELRDRVTF
>-|TRBJ1-5|TRBV11-1|-
TGTGCCAGCAGCTTTGGGAATAGCAATCAGCCCCAGCATTTT
CASSFGNSNQPQHF
>-|TRBJ1-1|TRBV11-2|-
TGTGCCAGCAGCCTCAGGAACACTGAAGCTTTCTTT
CASSLRNTEAFF
>-|TRBJ2-1|TRBV7-2|TRBD2
TGTGCCAGCAGCTTAACTAGCGGGGGATACAATGAGCAGTTCTTC
CASSLTSGGYNEQFF
>-|TRBJ2-1|TRBV28|TRBD2
TGTGCCAGCAGTTTAGCGGGAGCAATGTACAATGAGCAGTTCTTC
CASSLAGAMYNEQFF
>-|TRBJ1-3|TRBV9|TRBD1
TGTGCCAGCAGCGCTGCCCGGGGACAGTCCTCTGGAAACACCATATATTTT
CASSAARGQSSGNTIYF
>-|TRBJ1-1|TRBV5-1|-
TGCGCCAGCAGCCTGGGACCCCAGGGGCACACTGAAGCTTTCTTT
CASSLGPQGHTEAFF
>few|TRBJ1-5|TRBV28|TRBD1
TGTGCCAGCAGTCCTACGACAGGGGCCAATCAGCCCCAGCATTTT
CASSPTTGANQPQHF
>-|TRBJ2-3|TRBV5-4|-
TGTGCCAGCAGCATTATCTCCTCCCAACGGGGAGATACGCAGTATTTT
CASSIISSQRGDTQYF
>-|TRBJ2-7|TRBV27|TRBD2
TGTGCCAGCAGCACCCGGGGGACTAGCGGGAGAGGGGGTCGGGGCGAGCAGTACTTC
CASSTRGTSGRGGRGEQYF
>few|TRBJ2-3|TRBV6-1|TRBD1
TGTGCCAGCGCAGGGACAGGGGGCGCAGATACGCAGTATTTT
CASAGTGGADTQYF
>-|TRBJ1-5|TRBV13|-
TGTGCCAGCAGCTTAGGCACTAATCAGCCCCAGCATTTT
CASSLGTNQPQHF
>few|TRBJ1-3|TRBV9|-
TGTGCCAGCAGCCCCATTGGGGACACCATATATTTT
CASSPIGDTIYF
>-|TRBJ1-4|TRBV4-2|-
TGTGCCAGCAGCCAAGATCGTTTAGCAACTAATGAAAAACTGTTTTTT
CASSQDRLATNEKLFF
>-|TRBJ2-3|TRBV7-3|TRBD1
TGTGCCAGCAGCCTCGGACAGGCCACGGCAGATACGCAGTATTTT
CASSLGQATADTQYF
>-|TRBJ1-5|TRBV7-2|-
TGTGCCAGCAGCTTAGTTGGGGATCAGCCCCAGCATTTT
CASSLVGDQPQHF
>-|TRBJ2-7|TRBV30|-
TGTGCCTGGAGTGTACTCGGGATTGGCGAGCAGTACTTC
CAWSVLGIGEQYF
>-|TRBJ1-5|TRBV6-1|TRBD1
TGTGCCAGCAGTGTTAAGACAGGGTCGAGCAATCAGCCCCAGCATTTT
CASSVKTGSSNQPQHF
>-|TRBJ2-7|TRBV27|-
TGTGCCAGCAGAATTAGGCGGGACATGATCTACGAGCAGTACTTC
CASRIRRDMIYEQYF
>-|TRBJ2-7|TRBV7-3|TRBD2
TGTGCCAGATATTCAGCGGGAGCACAGAGCTCCTACGAGCAGTACTTC
CARYSAGAQSSYEQYF
>few|TRBJ1-5|TRBV10-3|-
TGTGCCACCCGAGCCGGTGTCTTCGGTCAGCCCCAGCATTTT
CATRAGVFGQPQHF
>-|TRBJ1-4|TRBV5-6|TRBD1
TGTGCCAGCAGTTCCACCAGGGGGATCGAAAAACTGTTTTTT
CASSSTRGIEKLFF
>-|TRBJ2-6|TRBV7-7|-
TGTGCCAGCAGCCGCGCGACCTTCAGGGTCAACGTCCTGACTTTC
CASSRATFRVNVLTF
>-|TRBJ1-5|TRBV5-6|TRBD1
TGTGCCAGCAGCTTGGCCGGGGACAGGGGCAATCAGCCCCAGCATTTT
CASSLAGDRGNQPQHF
>-|TRBJ1-3|TRBV19|-
TGTGCCAGTACCCCGAGGATGACAGGCGGTGGAAACACCATATATTTT
CASTPRMTGGGNTIYF
>few|TRBJ2-3|TRBV9|TRBD2
TGTGCCAGCAGCGGGTTGAGGGGAGGGACAGATACGCAGTATTTT
CASSGLRGGTDTQYF
>-|TRBJ2-5|TRBV28|-
TGTGCCTGTGCCCGGAGGTCCTGGGAGACCCAGTACTTC
CACARRSWETQYF
>-|TRBJ2-1|TRBV5-1|-
TGCGCCAGCAGCTTGCTTGTGGCAGCTTACTACAATGAGCAGTTCTTC
CASSLLVAAYYNEQFF
>-|TRBJ1-1|TRBV5-1|-
TGCGCCAGCAGCTTGCGCCCGGGGGGGAACACTGAAGCTTTCTTT
CASSLRPGGNTEAFF
>once|TRBJ1-2|TRBV7-2|-
TGTGCCAGCAGCCCACGGACGGCCTACACCTTC
CASSPRTAYTF
>-|TRBJ2-1|TRBV28|-
TGTGCCAGCAGGAGACTGTCACACAATGAGCAGTTCTTC
CASRRLSHNEQFF
>-|TRBJ2-7|TRBV20-1|-
TGCAGTGCTGGAGAATACGAGCAGTACTTC
CSAGEYEQYF
>-|TRBJ2-3|TRBV30|-
TGTGCCTGGCTATCGGGCGGCACAGATACGCAGTATTTT
CAWLSGGTDTQYF
>many|TRBJ1-1|TRBV7-2|-
TGTGCCAGCAGCTCGGAGATGACATTTGAAGCTTTCTTT
CASSSEMTFEAFF
>-|TRBJ2-1|TRBV6-5|-
TGTGCCAGCAGTTACCAGGTAAACTCCTACAATGAGCAGTTCTTC
CASSYQVNSYNEQFF
>-|TRBJ1-5|TRBV30|TRBD1
TGTGCCTGGAGCGGGAAGGGACAGGGGGAATGGGGCAATCAGCCCCAGCATTTT
CAWSGKGQGEWGNQPQHF
>-|TRBJ2-2|TRBV10-3|-
TGTGCCATCGGCCAAGGGGCGAACACCGGGGAGCTGTTTTTT
CAIGQGANTGELFF
>-|TRBJ2-3|TRBV28|-
TGTGCCAGCAGTTTAGGGCCAGGAGGCACAGATACGCAGTATTTT
CASSLGPGGTDTQYF
>-|TRBJ2-1|TRBV11-2|-
TGTGCCAGCAGCCGACGGTTGACCGGGGTTTATAATGAGCAGTTCTTC
CASSRRLTGVYNEQFF
>-|TRBJ1-5|TRBV2|TRBD1
TGTGCCAGCAGTGGGGAGGGACAGGGGGGACAGCCCCAGCATTTT
CASSGEGQGGQPQHF
>-|TRBJ1-1|TRBV7-2|TRBD1
TGTGCCAGCAGCTTAGTAGGGACAGGGGACACTGAAGCTTTCTTT
CASSLVGTGDTEAFF
>-|TRBJ2-7|TRBV6-5|-
TGTGCCAGTCGGCGACAGCTGAGCTCCTACGAGCAGTACTTC
CASRRQLSSYEQYF
>-|TRBJ2-5|TRBV5-1|TRBD2
TGCGCCAGCAGCCCCTGGACTAGCGGACCTCAAGAGACCCAGTACTTC
CASSPWTSGPQETQYF
>-|TRBJ2-1|TRBV28|TRBD2
TGTGCCAGCAGTCTAGGGACTAGCGTCTACTTTCACAATGAGCAGTTCTTC
CASSLGTSVYFHNEQFF
>-|TRBJ2-1|TRBV5-8|-
TGTGCCAGCAGCTTGCGTGGCAGCTCCTACAATGAGCAGTTCTTC
CASSLRGSSYNEQFF
>-|TRBJ2-3|TRBV9|-
TGTGCCAGCAGCGTAGGTGCGGACGGTCATACGCAGTATTTT
CASSVGADGHTQYF
>-|TRBJ1-2|TRBV28|-
TGTGCCAGCAGCCAAGACGGCAGCTATGGCTACACCTTC
CASSQDGSYGYTF